One T cell receptor beta chain is described in this entry. The antigen is not known. Profiled with immunoSEQ multiplex PCR; TCRdb holds only in-frame clones, not every one. Of roughly 130,000 clones in the sample, 88% were seen once. This sample is part of a study of cytomegalovirus exposure and HLA in healthy donors. The CDR3 runs to 17 residues. The germline V gene encodes CDR1 MNHEY and CDR2 SMNVEV (reference sequence). V shed 4 bases, J shed 4 bases, and the junction held 9 bases outside the gene matches. Study results and limitations: It was found in a later analysis that first-cohort TCR clusters tended to co-occur in the 130 or so validation repertoires.

Separation from the roughly 670-subject first cohort characterized the approximately 120-subject validation cohort, to which the donors belonged. Sequenced material: PBMCs. The V and J genes are TRBV27 and TRBJ2-1; 11 positions match TRBD2. This sequence was found in a young man in good health and CMV-seronegative. The CDR3 DNA reads TGTGCCAGCAGTTCCCCAAGACTAGCGGGGATTTACAATGAGCAGTTCTTC. Residues: CASSSPRLAGIYNEQFF.